The clone carrying this TCR beta chain was observed a handful of times. The antigen is unknown. The sample belongs to a study of identical twins. The study's findings and limits: Rather than following the same donors, the conclusions depended on cross-sectional statistical analysis. Cord blood beta clonotypes present at high abundance carried fewer insertions; no such pattern appeared in memory repertoires. In beta out-of-frame sequences, the excess sharing between twins was weaker.

TCRdb used MiXCR to reprocess the 5' RACE reads, holding one entry per CDR3 protein. The sample carries about 240,000 distinct CDR3 sequences, more than 9.5% recorded once. CDR1 and CDR2 from the germline V gene are LGHNA and YNFKEQ. Deletions cut 1 base from V and 2 bases from J, with 14 bases between. CDR3 length: 16 amino acids. The sample was also linked to a second study, of yellow fever vaccine responses in identical twins.

V and J are TRBV4-2 and TRBJ1-1; D not resolved. The TCR originated in a woman aged 18-29 years in good health. The sequenced sample consisted of memory (CD45RO+) T cells sorted from blood. The CDR3 DNA reads as TGTGCCAGCAGCCAAGCGGTCCTCGATCAAAACACTGAAGCTTTCTTT. It yields the protein CASSQAVLDQNTEAFF.